These 17 T cell receptor beta chains came from one sample sequenced in a study of beta chain features in type 1 diabetes. Study-wide points: TCRB CDR3s from Type 1 diabetes patients were moderately but significantly shorter in all four CD4+ subsets.

No antigen has been assigned to these receptors. The authors reverse transcribed all of the isolated RNA, so sequencing captured expressed TCRB transcripts. The repertoire was sequenced with immunoSEQ multiplex PCR; TCRdb's copy has only in-frame clones and lacks some. Here the sample spans 200,000 to 300,000 clones, roughly 10% being singletons. What was sequenced was naive CD4+ T cells from blood. Receptors were obtained from a man aged 30 to 39 with type 1 diabetes.

The rearrangement links TRBV6-6 to TRBJ2-7; 9 nucleotides agree with TRBD2. V was pared by 4 bases and J by 3 bases, with 4 bases of the junction left unmatched. The CDR3 extends over 14 amino acids. Germline lookup yields CDR1 MNHNY and CDR2 SVGAGI (reference sequence). The CDR3 loop is CASSFSGGSYEQYF. The CDR3 region has the DNA TGTGCCAGCAGTTTTAGCGGGGGCAGCTACGAGCAGTACTTC.

This clone has more than one count but fewer than ten. The chain uses TRBV9 and TRBJ2-3; 8 nucleotides line up with TRBD2. Germline V gene lookup returns CDR1 SGDLS and CDR2 YYNGEE. V lost 1 base, J lost 0 bases, and 7 bases stayed unmatched. CDR3 length equals 17 residues. The CDR3, as DNA: TGTGCCAGCAGCGTAAGCCCCCTAGCGGGTAGCACAGATACGCAGTATTTT. Its protein product is CASSVSPLAGSTDTQYF.

The rearrangement links TRBV5-1 to TRBJ1-5, with D perhaps matching TRBD1 (5 bases). The CDR3 consists of 15 residues. From germline, CDR1 is SGHRS and CDR2 YFSETQ. V was clipped by 4 bases and J by 4 bases, with 15 bases between them. CDR3 amino acids: CASSPMGRENQPQHF. CDR3 bases: TGCGCCAGCAGCCCTATGGGACGGGAGAATCAGCCCCAGCATTTT.

The chain carries TRBV5-1 and TRBJ2-3; a weak D match, TRBD2 (6 bases). Germline lookup yields CDR1 SGHRS and CDR2 YFSETQ. This CDR3 has 15 amino acids. V gave up 4 bases and J gave up 1 base, with 13 bases separating them. CDR3 loop: CASSTTGLGTDTQYF. CDR3 nucleotide sequence: TGCGCCAGCAGCACCACGGGACTTGGCACAGATACGCAGTATTTT.

The chain joins TRBV7-6 to TRBJ2-1; perhaps TRBD1 as D (5 bases). Trimming pared 4 bases from V and 10 bases from J, leaving 14 bases between. CDR1 and CDR2 (germline): SGHVS, FNYEAQ. CDR3 size: 13 residues. The CDR3 protein is CASSSPSAGEQFF. The CDR3 nucleotides read TGTGCCAGCAGCTCACCATCGGCAGGGGAGCAGTTCTTC.

This clone turned up a few times. The chain employs TRBV9 and TRBJ2-1; perhaps TRBD1 as D (5 bases). CDR1 and CDR2 from the germline V gene are SGDLS and YYNGEE. V lost 4 bases and J 13 bases, leaving 21 bases between the germline ends. The CDR3 loop spans 14 amino acids. Written as DNA, the CDR3 is TGTGCCAGCAGCATCTATGCCAGCAGGGTAGGTCAGTTCTTC. Its protein product is CASSIYASRVGQFF.

The chain carries TRBV28 and TRBJ2-1; D possibly corresponds to TRBD1 (6 bases). V was pared by 4 bases and J by 3 bases, with 13 bases between. The germline V gene encodes CDR1 MDHEN and CDR2 SYDVKM. The length of the CDR3 is 15 residues. CDR3 amino acids: CASSSQTGFYNEQFF. The CDR3 DNA sequence: TGTGCCAGCAGTTCACAAACAGGGTTCTACAATGAGCAGTTCTTC.

The table lists this clone with a few counts. The chain joins TRBV27 to TRBJ2-2; 12 positions match TRBD1. CDR1 and CDR2 (germline): MNHEY, SMNVEV (reference sequence). The CDR3 consists of 17 residues. The V segment lost 6 bases and the J segment 6 bases; nucleotides outside the gene matches: 11. CDR3 sequence (DNA): TGTGCCAGCAGCCCGGGACAGGGGGCTTCGTGGCCCGGGGAGCTGTTTTTT. Its translation is CASSPGQGASWPGELFF.

The chain combines TRBV5-1 with TRBJ2-3; tentative D call: TRBD2 (5 bases). The germline V and J ends were trimmed by 4 bases and 2 bases, with 8 bases remaining between them. This CDR3 is 13 amino acids long. The germline V gene encodes CDR1 SGHRS and CDR2 YFSETQ. The CDR3 bases are TGCGCCAGCAGCGGACTTTCCACAGATACGCAGTATTTT. Protein sequence: CASSGLSTDTQYF.

This clone came up a few times. The chain has TRBV30 and TRBJ1-6; D unclear. With 0 bases removed from V and 7 bases from J, the gap between germline ends came to 7 bases. CDR3 length: 13 amino acids. Per germline, CDR1 GTSNPN and CDR2 SVGIG (reference sequence). The CDR3 DNA reads as TGTGCCTGGAGTGTATCGGGGAATTCACCCCTCCACTTT. Its translation: CAWSVSGNSPLHF.

This clone was seen only a few times. For the CDR3, the DNA is TGTGCCAGCAGCGAAGGCGGGAATTACGAGCAGTACTTC. This translates into CASSEGGNYEQYF. The chain links TRBV7-3 to TRBJ2-7, with D perhaps matching TRBD2 (6 bases). V lost 5 bases and J lost 4, with 12 bases in between. CDR1 SGHTA and CDR2 FQGTGA come from the germline V gene. This CDR3 is 13 amino acids long.

This clone was observed a few times. The sample carries other DNA sequences with the same CDR3. V is TRBV5-1 and J is TRBJ2-1; a possible D gene is TRBD1 (5 bases). CDR3 size: 15 residues. CDR1 and CDR2 from the germline V gene are SGHRS and YFSETQ. V lost 0 bases and J lost 6, with 13 bases in between. CDR3: CASSLAPGGANEQFF. In DNA form, the CDR3 reads TGCGCCAGCAGCTTGGCTCCTGGTGGGGCCAATGAGCAGTTCTTC.

This clone was counted between two and nine times. The J gene is TRBJ2-5, the V gene TRBV29-1; unclear D gene. Germline CDR1 reads SQVTM; CDR2 reads ANQGSEA. V shed 0 bases and J shed 5 bases, with 10 bases lying between them. The CDR3 covers 13 residues. CDR3 sequence reads: CSVEDTGIETQYF. DNA of the CDR3: TGCAGCGTTGAAGATACTGGTATCGAGACCCAGTACTTC.

In this sample, this clone turned up a few times. This chain connects TRBV7-2 to TRBJ2-2; TRBD2 matches 7 bases. This CDR3 region has 16 residues. From germline, CDR1 is SGHTA and CDR2 FQGNSA. V was pared by 3 bases and J by 0 bases, with 4 bases of the junction left unmatched. The DNA of the CDR3 is TGTGCCAGCAGCTTCTTGGGAGGGCCGAACACCGGGGAGCTGTTTTTT. Protein product: CASSFLGGPNTGELFF.

This clone came up a few times. The chain is built from TRBV11-2 and TRBJ2-4; 7 bases map to TRBD1. V gave up 6 bases and J gave up 2 bases; unmatched junction bases: 7. Germline lookup yields CDR1 SGHAT and CDR2 FQNNGV. The length of the CDR3 is 15 residues. Written as DNA, the CDR3 is TGTGCCAGCAGACCCCTGGGACAGTCCAAAAACATTCAGTACTTC. This encodes CASRPLGQSKNIQYF.

This clone was seen a handful of times. The conserved final phenylalanine or tryptophan is absent from the CDR3, which likely points to a read error. It is unclear where the CDR3 begins or ends on the DNA, so no DNA is shown, and the CDR3 is as TCRdb lists it. The J gene is TRBJ1-2, the V gene TRBV29-1; the table's TRBD1 call for D was not verified on the DNA. The germline gives CDR1 SQVTM, CDR2 ANQGSEA. The CDR3 spans 8 residues, counting both ends. The CDR3 here is CSVEETQI.

CDR3 region: CASSLNNAEGYTF. The DNA of the CDR3 is TGCGCCAGCAGCTTGAACAACGCGGAGGGCTACACCTTC. The V call is TRBV5-1, the J call TRBJ1-2, with D unresolved. V lost 1 base and J lost 8, with 12 bases in between. There are 13 residues in the CDR3. Germline CDR1 reads SGHRS; CDR2 reads YFSETQ.